The 25 T cell receptor beta chains below all came from one sample that was sequenced in a study of T cell changes during pregnancy in multiple sclerosis. The data were produced by immunoSEQ multiplex PCR, yet TCRdb's version contains in-frame clones alone and is incomplete. The sample records 30,000 to 45,000 clones, 80% to 95% being singletons. Specimen: CD8+ T cells from peripheral blood mononuclear cells, collected before pregnancy. The receptors were gathered from a female donor with multiple sclerosis, enrolled in a pregnancy study.

This chain connects TRBV4-1 to TRBJ1-1; maybe TRBD1 (5 bases). Deletions cut 5 bases from V and 1 base from J, with 20 bases between. Germline V gene data show CDR1 as MGHRA and CDR2 as YSYEKL. CDR3 length: 17 residues. DNA of the CDR3: TGCGCCAGCAGCGCCCGGGACGGGGGACGGGGGAACACTGAAGCTTTCTTT. It yields the protein CASSARDGGRGNTEAFF.

V is TRBV6-1 and J is TRBJ2-7; 9 bases are a match to TRBD1. The CDR3 has 14 residues. Trimming took 7 bases from V and 3 from J; bases not matched to a gene: 7. Germline CDR1 is MNHNS and CDR2 is SASEGT. The DNA of the CDR3 is TGTGCCAGCATAGAACAGGGGGCAAGCTACGAGCAGTACTTC. Protein sequence: CASIEQGASYEQYF.

This chain uses TRBV5-4 with TRBJ2-7, with unresolved D. The CDR3 extends over 11 amino acids. V lost 4 bases and J lost 3, with 5 bases in between. Germline V CDR1 and CDR2: SGHNT, YYREEE (reference sequence). This chain's CDR3 is CASSGNYEQYF. In DNA, the CDR3 is TGTGCCAGCAGCGGCAACTACGAGCAGTACTTC.

This clone was detected a few times. The chain carries TRBV30 and TRBJ1-1, with 7 bases aligning to TRBD1. J gave up 2 bases and V 7 bases, and 4 bases lay outside the gene matches. The CDR3 is 12 amino acids. Germline CDR1 and CDR2: GTSNPN and SVGIG (reference sequence). The CDR3 DNA is TGTGCCTACGGGACAGACAACACTGAAGCTTTCTTT. Translating it yields CAYGTDNTEAFF.

The gene calls are TRBV7-9 and TRBJ2-5; D perhaps matches TRBD2 (7 bases). This CDR3 spans 16 amino acids. The germline V gene encodes CDR1 SEHNR and CDR2 FQNEAQ (reference sequence). Trimming left V 0 bases short and J 2 bases short, with 13 bases between. The CDR3 DNA sequence: TGTGCCAGCAGCTTAGCGGGGGGGGGCGATCAAGAGACCCAGTACTTC. Its translation: CASSLAGGGDQETQYF.

V gene TRBV27 combines with J gene TRBJ1-4, with D perhaps TRBD1 (5 bases). V was pared by 3 bases and J by 1 base, with 9 bases between. Germline V lookup: CDR1 MNHEY, CDR2 SMNVEV (reference sequence). The CDR3 runs to 15 residues. CDR3 nucleotides: TGTGCCAGCAGTTTGTATCAGGGAACTAATGAAAAACTGTTTTTT. Amino acid sequence: CASSLYQGTNEKLFF.

A single count supports this clone. The genes are TRBV14 and TRBJ1-2; 8 bases line up with TRBD1. The CDR3 totals 16 residues. Germline CDR1 and CDR2: SGHDN and FVKESK. V dropped 1 base and J dropped 4; count of bases not matched to a gene: 8. CDR3 DNA: TGTGCCAGCAGCCAAGCAGACAGGGGTTTTCTCTATGGCTACACCTTC. Residues: CASSQADRGFLYGYTF.

This clone is a singleton in its sample. This chain joins TRBV27 and TRBJ2-2; the D gene is possibly TRBD2 (5 bases). CDR1 is MNHEY and CDR2 is SMNVEV in the germline V gene (reference sequence). This CDR3 is 14 amino acids long. Trimming pared 2 bases from V and 3 bases from J, leaving 7 bases between. This chain's CDR3 is CASSLRRDTGELFF. CDR3 in DNA: TGTGCCAGCAGTTTAAGGCGGGACACCGGGGAGCTGTTTTTT.

This chain uses TRBV5-5 with TRBJ1-4; D is undetermined. In germline, CDR1 is SGHKS, CDR2 YYEKEE (reference sequence). This CDR3 is 13 amino acids long. Between the trimmed V and J ends, which lost 0 bases and 4 bases, there was a span of 4 bases. The CDR3 nucleotides read TGTGCCAGCAGCTTGGGAGATAATGAAAAACTGTTTTTT. It yields the protein CASSLGDNEKLFF.

The V gene is TRBV27, the J gene TRBJ2-1; TRBD2 agrees at 11 bases. Germline CDR1 and CDR2: MNHEY and SMNVEV (reference sequence). V was clipped by 4 bases and J by 10 bases; unmatched bases: 9. The CDR3 contains 15 residues. The CDR3 DNA follows: TGTGCCAGCAGTTCCGGGACTAGCGGCCGAGCGGAGCAGTTCTTC. Translated, it gives CASSSGTSGRAEQFF.

The rearrangement joins TRBV5-1 to TRBJ2-2; possible D gene TRBD2, 6 bases. The germline V and J ends were trimmed by 1 base and 2 bases, with 12 bases remaining between them. Germline lookup yields CDR1 SGHRS and CDR2 YFSETQ. The CDR3 length is 16 residues. The DNA of the CDR3 is TGCGCCAGCAGCTTGTTAGGCGGGGAAAACACCGGGGAGCTGTTTTTT. Translated: CASSLLGGENTGELFF. The complete variable domain, with remaining parts taken from reference TRBV5-1 and TRBJ2-2, reads KAGVTQTPRYLIKTRGQQVTLSCSPISGHRSVSWYQQTPGQGLQFLFEYFSETQRNKGNFPGRFSGRQFSNSRSEMNVSTLELGDSALYLCASSLLGGENTGELFFGEGSRLTVL.

The rearrangement joins TRBV10-1 to TRBJ2-7; tentative D call: TRBD1 (7 bases). Germline-derived CDR1 and CDR2 are WNHNN and SYGVQD (reference sequence). The CDR3 runs 16 residues. The CDR3 is CATNSPGGTATYEQYF. The DNA of the CDR3 is TGCGCGACGAACTCACCAGGGGGGACGGCTACCTACGAGCAGTACTTC.

The chain is built from TRBV6-1 and TRBJ2-5, with D perhaps TRBD2 (5 bases). Germline loops: CDR1 MNHNS, CDR2 SASEGT. This CDR3 contains 15 residues. The V gene lost 5 bases and the J gene lost 0 bases, with 13 bases spanning the gap. CDR3 residues: CASSFRRTDQETQYF. The CDR3 nucleotides read TGTGCCAGCAGTTTCCGCCGGACTGACCAAGAGACCCAGTACTTC.

This chain links TRBV11-2 with TRBJ1-4, with D possibly TRBD1 on 6 matching bases. The CDR3 extends over 14 amino acids. V lost 5 bases and J lost 7, with 14 bases in between. Germline V lookup: CDR1 SGHAT, CDR2 FQNNGV. The CDR3 coding sequence is TGTGCCAGCAGCAGGACCCTAGGGGGTGAAAAACTGTTTTTT. It translates to CASSRTLGGEKLFF.

This chain uses TRBV7-9 with TRBJ1-3; tentatively, D is TRBD1 (6 bases). This CDR3 contains 16 residues. Looked up from germline, CDR1 is SEHNR and CDR2 is FQNEAQ (reference sequence). V lost 2 bases and J lost 0, with 11 bases in between. The DNA of the CDR3 is TGTGCCAGCAGCTTACACAGGGCGGACTCTGGAAACACCATATATTTT. Its translation: CASSLHRADSGNTIYF.

The chain combines TRBV9 with TRBJ2-2; possibly TRBD2 for D (5 bases). The ends were cut back, 0 bases at V and 5 bases at J, with 5 bases in the middle. The CDR3 length is 13 residues. The germline V gene encodes CDR1 SGDLS and CDR2 YYNGEE. The CDR3 reads CASSVGGTGELFF. The DNA for the CDR3 is TGTGCCAGCAGCGTAGGAGGGACCGGGGAGCTGTTTTTT.

The DNA of the CDR3 is TGTGCCAGTAGCGGGAGTCAGAGGTCCTACAATGAGCAGTTCTTC. Residues: CASSGSQRSYNEQFF. J is TRBJ2-1 and V is TRBV19, with D possibly matching TRBD2 (6 bases). The germline V gene encodes CDR1 LNHDA and CDR2 SQIVND (reference sequence). V was shortened by 6 bases and J by 1 base, with 13 bases between the two germline ends. The CDR3 sequence is 15 residues long.

This clone was counted only a few times. The chain recombines TRBV6-5 with TRBJ1-1; 8 positions match TRBD1. This CDR3 is built from 13 residues. With V trimmed by 10 bases and J by 8 bases, 12 bases remained unmatched. CDR1 is MNHEY, CDR2 SVGAGI, per germline. For the CDR3, the DNA is TGTGCCACTCTAGACAGGGGTACAAGGGAAGCTTTCTTT. Its translation is CATLDRGTREAFF.

The V and J genes are TRBV27 and TRBJ2-7, with 8 bases lining up with TRBD2. V lost 11 bases and J lost 0; bases outside the gene matches: 12. This CDR3 spans 15 amino acids. Germline loops: CDR1 MNHEY, CDR2 SMNVEV (reference sequence). The CDR3 region has the DNA TGTGCCTCCAGCGCGGCCGGGACTAGCTCCTACGAGCAGTACTTC. Encoded protein: CASSAAGTSSYEQYF.

The CDR3 here is CASSFLSGRDEQYF. CDR3 DNA sequence: TGTGCCAGCAGCTTTTTAAGCGGGAGGGACGAGCAGTACTTC. The rearrangement joins TRBV5-4 to TRBJ2-7; 10 nucleotides line up with TRBD2. V lost 2 bases, J lost 5 bases, and 4 bases stayed unmatched. The germline V gene encodes CDR1 SGHNT and CDR2 YYREEE (reference sequence). CDR3 size: 14 residues.

The CDR3, as DNA: TGTGCCAGCACCCTAACGAAAAGTCTGAACACTGAAGCTTTCTTT. Protein sequence: CASTLTKSLNTEAFF. V is TRBV28 and J is TRBJ1-1, with unresolved D. The V end was cut by 7 bases, the J end by 0 bases, with 15 bases between. The germline gives CDR1 MDHEN, CDR2 SYDVKM. The CDR3 is 15 residues long.

This chain joins TRBV9 and TRBJ1-2, with D uncertain. Germline lookup yields CDR1 SGDLS and CDR2 YYNGEE. V shed 2 bases and J shed 4 bases, with 12 bases lying between them. CDR3 size: 14 residues. DNA of the CDR3: TGTGCCAGCAGCGTTAAGGACTCCCCCTATGGCTACACCTTC. This sequence encodes CASSVKDSPYGYTF.

The genes are TRBV7-9 and TRBJ2-1; 7 bases match TRBD1. The CDR3 runs 14 residues. Germline CDR1 and CDR2: SEHNR and FQNEAQ (reference sequence). J gave up 4 bases and V 4 bases, and 4 bases lay outside the gene matches. The CDR3 region is CASSSRDRYNEQFF. The CDR3 coding sequence is TGTGCCAGCAGCTCCCGGGACAGATACAATGAGCAGTTCTTC.

This clone was seen once. This chain connects TRBV2 to TRBJ2-1, with D possibly matching TRBD1 (6 bases). The CDR3 loop spans 14 amino acids. Germline V CDR1 and CDR2: SNHLY, FYNNEI. Trimming removed 7 bases at V and 8 bases at J, with 18 bases between. The CDR3 protein is CASNPGTSEDEQFF. In DNA, the CDR3 is TGTGCCAGCAATCCGGGGACATCTGAGGATGAGCAGTTCTTC.

The gene calls are TRBV20-1 and TRBJ2-7, with TRBD1 matching 8 bases. In germline, CDR1 is DFQATT, CDR2 SNEGSKA (reference sequence). CDR3 length: 11 amino acids. Germline trimming cut 6 bases from V and 3 bases from J; bases unmatched to any gene: 1. CDR3 in DNA: TGCAGTGCCGGACAGGGCTACGAGCAGTACTTC. This codes for CSAGQGYEQYF.